One and the same sample provided the 3 T cell receptor beta chains below, sequenced in a study of T cells in Graves' hyperthyroidism and ophthalmopathy. RNA transcripts gave rise to amplified TCR beta CDR3 regions. Using the HTBI primer set, a first-round RT-PCR was run on the TCR CDR3. TCRdb re-called the multiplex PCR reads through MiXCR, storing one row per CDR3 protein. The sample gives approximately 690,000 distinct CDR3 sequences, approximately 14% of which show up once; around 13% is in the top ten. The sample taken for sequencing was blood. These receptors were collected from a woman aged 45-65 years with Graves' ophthalmopathy.

This clonotype was counted only a few times. The chain joins TRBV7-2 to TRBJ1-2; 9 bases are a match to TRBD1. Germline V gene sequence: CDR1 SGHTA, CDR2 FQGNSA. With 0 bases clipped from V and 3 bases from J, the junction kept 5 bases outside the gene matches. The CDR3 length is 16 residues. The CDR3 coding sequence is TGTGCCAGCAGCTTAGCCCCGGGACAGGGAGACTATGGCTACACCTTC. Its translation is CASSLAPGQGDYGYTF.

In its sample, this clonotype was seen a few times. The junction and the germline gene differ at one end; a read error may be behind it. The gene calls are TRBV7-7 and TRBJ2-2, with 10 bases identical to TRBD1. The length of the CDR3 is 17 residues. Germline V gene lookup returns CDR1 SSHAT and CDR2 FNYEAQ (reference sequence). The CDR3: CASSLTMGQGLSGELFF. CDR3 bases: TGTGCTAGCAGCCTTACTATGGGACAGGGGTTGTCCGGGGAGCTGTTTTTT.

Only a few counts were recorded for this clonotype. The V and J genes are TRBV7-3 and TRBJ2-2; D gene ambiguous. CDR1 SGHTA and CDR2 FQGTGA come from the germline V gene. The CDR3 totals 15 residues. Between the trimmed V and J ends, which lost 2 bases and 3 bases, there was a span of 10 bases. The CDR3 here is CASSLLGTYTGELFF. CDR3 sequence (DNA): TGTGCCAGCAGCTTACTCGGCACATACACCGGGGAGCTGTTTTTT.